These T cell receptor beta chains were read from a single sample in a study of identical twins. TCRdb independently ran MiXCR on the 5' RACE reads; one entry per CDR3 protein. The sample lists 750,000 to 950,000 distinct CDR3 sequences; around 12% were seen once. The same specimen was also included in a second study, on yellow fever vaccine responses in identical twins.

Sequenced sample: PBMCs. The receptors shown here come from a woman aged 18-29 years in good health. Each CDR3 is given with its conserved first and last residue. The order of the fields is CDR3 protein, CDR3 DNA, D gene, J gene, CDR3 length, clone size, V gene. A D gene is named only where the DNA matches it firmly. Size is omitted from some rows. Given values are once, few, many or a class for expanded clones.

CASRLELRNTEAFF,TGTGCCAGTAGACTCGAACTGAGGAACACTGAAGCTTTCTTT,-,TRBJ1-1,14,-,TRBV19
CASSPFRDRVYPQYF,TGTGCCAGCAGCCCCTTTAGGGACAGAGTCTACCCCCAGTACTTC,TRBD1,TRBJ2-7,15,-,TRBV7-8
CASSQLETDTQYF,TGTGCCAGCAGTCAACTGGAAACAGATACGCAGTATTTT,-,TRBJ2-3,13,-,TRBV6-1
CASSLATDLAGDEQFF,TGTGCCAGCAGCTTAGCCACTGATCTAGCGGGGGACGAGCAGTTCTTC,TRBD2,TRBJ2-1,16,-,TRBV7-6
CASRGTGGAGTGELFF,TGTGCCAGCAGGGGGACAGGGGGCGCCGGCACCGGGGAGCTGTTTTTT,TRBD1,TRBJ2-2,16,-,TRBV7-8
CASSHGQGTGELFF,TGCGCCAGCAGCCACGGACAGGGCACCGGGGAGCTGTTTTTT,TRBD1,TRBJ2-2,14,-,TRBV4-1
CASSEGGFGNQPQHF,TGTGCCAGCAGTGAGGGAGGCTTCGGCAATCAGCCCCAGCATTTT,-,TRBJ1-5,15,many,TRBV2
CASRGVKSVYNEQFF,TGTGCCAGCCGGGGGGTTAAATCGGTCTACAATGAGCAGTTCTTC,TRBD2,TRBJ2-1,15,few,TRBV7-9
CASSLVGVYGYTF,TGTGCCAGCAGCTTAGTCGGGGTCTATGGCTACACCTTC,-,TRBJ1-2,13,-,TRBV11-2
CASSMLGVRTGGTGELFF,TGTGCCAGCAGCATGCTAGGGGTTAGGACAGGGGGCACCGGGGAGCTGTTTTTT,-,TRBJ2-2,18,-,TRBV21-1
CASSLASSGGGNEQFF,TGTGCCAGCAGTTTAGCGTCTAGCGGGGGAGGCAATGAGCAGTTCTTC,TRBD2,TRBJ2-1,16,many,TRBV12-3/TRBV12-4
CASMPGQGAPTGELFF,TGTGCCAGCATGCCGGGACAGGGGGCGCCCACCGGGGAGCTGTTTTTT,TRBD1,TRBJ2-2,16,many,TRBV2
CSVEGQDLTDTQYF,TGCAGCGTTGAAGGTCAGGACCTCACAGATACGCAGTATTTT,-,TRBJ2-3,14,-,TRBV29-1
CASSGFSTGELFF,TGTGCCAGCAGTGGATTTAGCACCGGGGAGCTGTTTTTT,-,TRBJ2-2,13,-,TRBV2
CSASETGTQPQHF,TGCAGTGCTAGTGAGACAGGGACTCAGCCCCAGCATTTT,TRBD1,TRBJ1-5,13,few,TRBV20-1
CASSLWSGMSNQPQHF,TGTGCCAGCAGTTTATGGTCAGGGATGAGCAATCAGCCCCAGCATTTT,-,TRBJ1-5,16,many,TRBV27
CSVEFPGQRNIQYF,TGCAGCGTTGAGTTTCCGGGACAGAGAAACATTCAGTACTTC,TRBD1,TRBJ2-4,14,-,TRBV29-1
CAGLDRDLFSGANVLTF,TGTGCCGGGCTGGACAGGGATCTCTTCTCTGGGGCCAACGTCCTGACTTTC,TRBD1,TRBJ2-6,17,few,TRBV2
CASRVAETDTQYF,TGCGCCAGCAGGGTCGCGGAGACAGATACGCAGTATTTT,-,TRBJ2-3,13,-,TRBV10-1
CATSGTSGSGGYNEQFF,TGTGCCACCAGCGGGACTAGCGGGAGTGGTGGGTACAATGAGCAGTTCTTC,TRBD2,TRBJ2-1,17,-,TRBV24-1
CASSTGGAEGYQPQHF,TGTGCCAGCAGTACAGGGGGCGCGGAGGGGTATCAGCCCCAGCATTTT,TRBD1,TRBJ1-5,16,few,TRBV28
CASSQGSSGNAKDF,TGTGCCAGCAGCCAGGGGTCTAGCGGGAACGCTAAGGACTTC,TRBD2,TRBJ2-5,14,-,TRBV7-2
CASRRQAYTDTQYF,TGTGCCAGCAGGAGACAGGCATACACAGATACGCAGTATTTT,-,TRBJ2-3,14,-,TRBV6-1
CASAASGDTDTQYF,TGTGCCAGCGCCGCGTCAGGAGACACAGATACGCAGTATTTT,-,TRBJ2-3,14,-,TRBV27
CASTGKYFRDSPKSGANVLTF,TGTGCCAGCACAGGCAAATACTTCCGGGACTCACCGAAATCTGGGGCCAACGTCCTGACTTTC,-,TRBJ2-6,21,-,TRBV2
CASSLTSVSYEQYF,TGTGCCAGCAGTTTAACTAGCGTCTCCTACGAGCAGTACTTC,TRBD2,TRBJ2-7,14,few,TRBV28
CASSGIPGSPLHF,TGTGCCAGCAGCGGGATCCCGGGTTCACCCCTCCACTTT,-,TRBJ1-6,13,few,TRBV28
CAAVLGGRDYGYTF,TGTGCCGCGGTCCTGGGTGGGCGTGATTATGGCTACACCTTC,-,TRBJ1-2,14,few,TRBV15
CASSWGWAKNNEQFF,TGTGCCAGCAGCTGGGGGTGGGCTAAGAACAATGAGCAGTTCTTC,-,TRBJ2-1,15,few,TRBV5-5
CASGRNSGQGEAFF,TGTGCTAGTGGTCGAAATTCTGGACAGGGTGAAGCTTTCTTT,TRBD1,TRBJ1-1,14,-,TRBV12-5
CASRLAGVSYNEQFF,TGCGCCAGCAGGCTAGCGGGAGTCAGTTACAATGAGCAGTTCTTC,TRBD2,TRBJ2-1,15,-,TRBV4-1
CSAIEPPQETQYF,TGCAGTGCTATCGAACCGCCTCAAGAGACCCAGTACTTC,-,TRBJ2-5,13,few,TRBV20-1
CASSYSSGSYNEQFF,TGTGCCAGCAGTTACTCGTCAGGATCCTACAATGAGCAGTTCTTC,-,TRBJ2-1,15,-,TRBV6-2/TRBV6-3
CASSVAGRITDTQYF,TGTGCCAGCAGCGTAGCGGGGAGGATAACAGATACGCAGTATTTT,-,TRBJ2-3,15,-,TRBV9
CATSDSRGNQPQHF,TGTGCCACCAGTGATTCGAGGGGCAATCAGCCCCAGCATTTT,-,TRBJ1-5,14,few,TRBV24-1
CASSQFLTGELFF,TGTGCCAGCAGTCAGTTCCTCACCGGGGAGCTGTTTTTT,-,TRBJ2-2,13,few,TRBV6-6
CCARGSGRKNTEAFF,TGCTGTGCTAGAGGTTCAGGGAGAAAGAACACTGAAGCTTTCTTT,-,TRBJ1-1,15,-,TRBV20-1
CASRQGANTEAFF,TGTGCCAGCAGGCAGGGGGCGAACACTGAAGCTTTCTTT,TRBD1,TRBJ1-1,13,-,TRBV6-6
CASSYLGGASTGELFF,TGCGCCAGCAGCTACCTCGGGGGGGCCTCGACCGGGGAGCTGTTTTTT,TRBD2,TRBJ2-2,16,few,TRBV5-1
CATSDPDENNEQFF,TGTGCCACCAGTGATCCGGACGAAAACAATGAGCAGTTCTTC,-,TRBJ2-1,14,few,TRBV24-1
CASSLIMYSPLHF,TGTGCCAGCAGTTTAATTATGTATTCACCCCTCCACTTT,-,TRBJ1-6,13,few,TRBV27
CASRSPGRGTGYNEQFF,TGTGCCAGCCGCTCCCCTGGTCGGGGGACCGGTTACAATGAGCAGTTCTTC,-,TRBJ2-1,17,few,TRBV7-9
CASSPATASPQETQYF,TGTGCCAGCAGCCCGGCCACGGCTAGCCCTCAAGAGACCCAGTACTTC,-,TRBJ2-5,16,many,TRBV7-8
CSARLTHASTDTQYF,TGCAGTGCTAGACTGACCCATGCTAGCACAGATACGCAGTATTTT,-,TRBJ2-3,15,-,TRBV20-1
CASRGQETQYF,TGTGCGAGCAGGGGCCAAGAGACCCAGTACTTC,-,TRBJ2-5,11,many,TRBV5-1
CASSPLNPTGENTEAFF,TGTGCCAGCAGCCCCCTAAATCCGACAGGGGAGAACACTGAAGCTTTCTTT,TRBD1,TRBJ1-1,17,-,TRBV11-2
CASKAGAYNEQFF,TGCGCCAGCAAGGCGGGGGCTTACAATGAGCAGTTCTTC,-,TRBJ2-1,13,-,TRBV5-1
CASSLGGLAVSYEHYF,TGTGCCAGCAGCTTAGGAGGGCTAGCGGTATCCTACGAGCATTACTTC,TRBD2,TRBJ2-7,16,few,TRBV7-9
CSVEPDGAGELFF,TGCAGCGTTGAGCCGGATGGAGCCGGGGAGCTGTTTTTT,-,TRBJ2-2,13,-,TRBV29-1